This TCR beta chain was recovered during a study of blood T cells in healthy people across ages. The V and J ends lost 3 bases and 2 bases respectively, with 10 bases between them. This CDR3 region has 14 residues. Germline values: CDR1 MDHEN, CDR2 SYDVKM. This clonotype was seen more than once but under ten times. The second PCR ran about 6 to 12 cycles with a sample-barcoded 5' primer and J-beta primers. TCRdb re-called the 5' RACE reads through MiXCR, storing one row per CDR3 protein. The repertoire has about 1 million distinct CDR3 sequences, approximately 25% of them found once; the top ten carry approximately 0.7%. The data also belong to a second study, concerning T cells of mothers and their children. That publication notes: Three healthy Caucasian mothers and their six children donated. Each mother yielded more than 9 million TCR beta CDR3 reads. Each child yielded several million reads. In unrelated and related pairs, TCR recombination output is shaped in a similar way by thymic selection. There was no detection of any persistent microchimeric T cell clones.

The rearrangement joins TRBV28 to TRBJ2-5, with no clear D. This receptor was obtained from a girl aged 2 to 10 in good health. Sequencing was carried out using blood. The CDR3 protein is CASSFLQRQETQYF. CDR3 bases: TGTGCCAGCAGTTTTTTACAGAGGCAAGAGACCCAGTACTTC.